These T cell receptor beta chains were read from a single sample in a study of OX40 agonist ivuxolimab in advanced cancers. The protocol was immunoSEQ multiplex PCR, while the TCRdb copy is restricted to in-frame clones and leaves out a portion. The table lists just over 95,000 clones, approximately 85% of them singletons. The source material was CD4+ or CD8+ T cells sorted from blood, sampled in a trial of the OX40 agonist ivuxolimab. The receptors here all came from an adult with an advanced solid tumor such as melanoma, head and neck, liver or kidney cancer. Each CDR3 is given with its conserved first and last residue.

j_call,v_call,cdr3_length,cdr3_aa
TRBJ1-1,TRBV6-5,14,CASSYRGQGAEAFF
TRBJ2-3,TRBV5-1,15,CASSSGTVSTDTQYF
TRBJ1-3,TRBV5-1,16,CASSLDPDNSGNTIYF
TRBJ2-7,TRBV30,13,CAWSIGASYEQYF
TRBJ1-1,TRBV6-5,14,CASSGAPRRTEAFF
TRBJ2-1,TRBV16,21,CASSHLRGASGSALGYNEQFF
TRBJ2-1,TRBV19,15,CASKVNSGSYNEQFF
TRBJ2-3,TRBV9,12,CASSVELVTQYF
TRBJ2-7,TRBV2,12,CASSESPNEQYF
TRBJ1-1,TRBV28,15,CASTQQGRVAAEAFF
TRBJ1-2,TRBV11-2,13,CASSLAGGDGYTF
TRBJ2-7,TRBV7-7,12,CASSGDLGKQYF
TRBJ1-5,TRBV28,14,CASSPPAQGKPQHF
TRBJ1-4,TRBV7-2,15,CASSSSGTGNEKLFF
TRBJ2-5,TRBV7-9,14,CASSHKGFEETQYF
TRBJ2-6,TRBV7-6,15,CASSLGKVGANVLTF
TRBJ2-3,TRBV21-1,17,CASSKAPSGSFQDTQYF
TRBJ2-3,TRBV7-3,14,CASSPTGLGDTQYF
TRBJ2-5,TRBV5-5,12,CASSLDGETQYF
TRBJ2-3,TRBV18,17,CASSLLPGRYQPDTQYF
TRBJ2-6,TRBV6-6,15,CASTRDSSGANVLTF
TRBJ2-7,TRBV7-9,14,CASSFTGTTYEQYF
TRBJ2-2,TRBV2,14,CASSEKTNTGELFF
TRBJ1-2,TRBV5-8,12,CASVEGRGGYTF
TRBJ2-3,TRBV15,15,CATSQTSEGTDTQYF
TRBJ2-1,TRBV5-1,16,CASSYDGGRSRGGQFF
TRBJ2-3,TRBV25-1,15,CASSDDREGTDTQYF
TRBJ2-7,TRBV7-8,14,CASSITGGFGEQYF
TRBJ2-7,TRBV25-1,14,CASSETTRSYEQYF
TRBJ2-2,TRBV9,15,CASSVGGSGTGELFF
TRBJ2-2,TRBV6-5,14,CASSSLSSPGELFF
TRBJ2-7,TRBV2,12,CASSVRGGEQYF
TRBJ2-7,TRBV7-2,16,CASSPRGLAGVYEQYF
TRBJ1-5,TRBV7-2,14,CASSSRQGVGPQHF
TRBJ2-7,TRBV27,11,CASSPGVEQYF
TRBJ1-1,TRBV30,16,CAWSRIGVMMNTEAFF
TRBJ1-1,TRBV4-2,15,CASSQDQGRGTEAFF
TRBJ2-5,TRBV29-1,16,CSVEVPGLAVPETQYF
TRBJ2-7,TRBV7-7,16,CASSLPGQGRSYEQYF
TRBJ2-1,TRBV20-1,10,CSAGVNEQFF
TRBJ2-2,TRBV27,13,CASSWGITGELFF
TRBJ2-5,TRBV5-1,11,CASSSGWEQYF
TRBJ2-1,TRBV5-1,16,CASSLVGLAGSDEQFF
TRBJ1-4,TRBV7-9,15,CASSRTGGLGEKLFF
TRBJ2-3,TRBV21-1,19,CASSKPDGRGGITTDTQYF
TRBJ2-1,TRBV5-1,18,CASSLGSSGIKPYNEQFF
TRBJ2-1,TRBV5-1,11,CASSRRLEQFF
TRBJ1-5,TRBV6-5,11,CASKSDQPQHF
TRBJ1-1,TRBV5-5,18,CASSRGAKETTMNTEAFF
TRBJ1-1,TRBV29-1,12,CSVEVGSAEAFF